This passage covers 14 T cell receptor beta chains from one sample sequenced in a study of cytomegalovirus exposure and HLA in healthy donors. With 60 Vbeta and 13 Jbeta primers, the PCR was carried out. TCRdb's copy holds only in-frame clones and misses some; the assay was immunoSEQ multiplex PCR. The top ten hold about 5.5% of the sample, which has around 140,000 clones, approximately 87% seen once. Sequencing used PBMCs. The receptor source for this set is a woman aged 25-40 years in good health and CMV-seronegative.

The CDR3 protein is CASSLIHGEETQYF. CDR3 DNA sequence: TGTGCCAGCAGCTTAATTCACGGGGAAGAGACCCAGTACTTC. The J gene is TRBJ2-5, the V gene TRBV7-9, with a weak D call TRBD2 (5 bases). The V end was cut by 2 bases, the J end by 3 bases, with 10 bases between. The CDR3 is 14 residues long. The germline V gene encodes CDR1 SEHNR and CDR2 FQNEAQ (reference sequence).

The V gene is TRBV9, the J gene TRBJ2-5, with a tentative D call TRBD2 (6 bases). This CDR3 has 15 residues. The V gene lost 0 bases and the J gene lost 3 bases, with 12 bases spanning the gap. Germline V gene lookup returns CDR1 SGDLS and CDR2 YYNGEE. CDR3 DNA sequence: TGTGCCAGCAGCGTAGGGGTAACGGGGGAAGAGACCCAGTACTTC. It translates to CASSVGVTGEETQYF.

The V and J genes are TRBV11-2 and TRBJ1-1, with TRBD1 as a possible D gene (5 bases). V was clipped by 5 bases and J by 5 bases, with 15 bases between them. This CDR3 has 14 residues. The germline V gene encodes CDR1 SGHAT and CDR2 FQNNGV. Here the CDR3 DNA reads TGTGCCAGCAGCCGCAGGGAAGGCAGTACTGAAGCTTTCTTT. Its protein is CASSRREGSTEAFF.

The chain is built from TRBV7-9 and TRBJ2-1, with 13 bases fitting TRBD2. The CDR3 loop spans 16 amino acids. Trimming cost V 1 base and J 9 bases; bases outside gene matches: 6. The germline CDR1 and CDR2 sequences are SEHNR and FQNEAQ (reference sequence). CDR3 in DNA: TGTGCCAGCAGCTTAGGAGGACTAGCGGGAGTTAGTGAGCAGTTCTTC. Encoded protein: CASSLGGLAGVSEQFF.

The chain carries TRBV27 and TRBJ2-5; 12 bases agree with TRBD2. The CDR3 contains 15 residues. Germline V gives CDR1 MNHEY, CDR2 SMNVEV (reference sequence). Trimming removed 8 bases from V and 4 bases from J; junction bases left unmatched: 8. The CDR3 is CASLPSGRVSETQYF. CDR3 nucleotides: TGTGCCAGCCTTCCTAGCGGGAGGGTTTCAGAGACCCAGTACTTC.

The chain joins TRBV4-1 to TRBJ2-7; 10 nucleotides align to TRBD2. In germline, CDR1 is MGHRA, CDR2 YSYEKL. J was trimmed by 3 bases and V by 5 bases; bases with no gene match: 4. The CDR3 runs 14 residues. As DNA, the CDR3 is TGCGCCAGCAGCGGTTGGACTAGCGGCTACGAGCAGTACTTC. This gives the protein CASSGWTSGYEQYF.

This sequence joins TRBV18 and TRBJ1-1; the match to TRBD1 covers 7 bases. In germline, CDR1 is KGHSH, CDR2 LQKENI. Germline trimming cut 3 bases from V and 3 bases from J; bases unmatched to any gene: 4. The CDR3 extends over 14 amino acids. This CDR3 reads CASSPDRADTEAFF. DNA of the CDR3: TGTGCCAGCTCACCCGACAGGGCTGACACTGAAGCTTTCTTT.

The chain recombines TRBV29-1 with TRBJ2-5, with TRBD2 identical over 14 bases. Germline V gene sequence: CDR1 SQVTM, CDR2 ANQGSEA. The V segment lost 7 bases and the J segment 0 bases; nucleotides outside the gene matches: 10. There are 17 residues in the CDR3. The DNA for the CDR3 is TGCAGCGCCCTCGGGGGACTAGCGGGAGTGTACCAAGAGACCCAGTACTTC. This translates into CSALGGLAGVYQETQYF.

V usage is TRBV7-2 and J usage is TRBJ1-4, with D possibly being TRBD1 (5 bases). V was trimmed by 6 bases and J by 8 bases, leaving 16 bases between them. CDR3 size: 14 residues. The germline CDR1 and CDR2 sequences are SGHTA and FQGNSA. CDR3 in DNA: TGTGCCAGCAGTCTCGGGGGGGTATACGAAAAACTGTTTTTT. Residues: CASSLGGVYEKLFF.

The gene calls are TRBV27 and TRBJ2-2, with 11 nucleotides matching TRBD2. Germline CDR1 reads MNHEY; CDR2 reads SMNVEV (reference sequence). Trimming took 6 bases from V and 4 from J; bases not matched to a gene: 7. The CDR3 totals 16 residues. This CDR3 is CASRTSGTFATGELFF. The CDR3 nucleotides are TGTGCCAGCAGGACTAGCGGGACCTTTGCCACCGGGGAGCTGTTTTTT.

J is TRBJ1-2 and V is TRBV6-1; 8 bases are a match to TRBD1. There are 16 residues in the CDR3. Trimming took 3 bases from V and 1 from J; bases not matched to a gene: 7. Per germline, CDR1 MNHNS and CDR2 SASEGT. The CDR3 DNA reads TGTGCCAGCAGTGACCGGGACAGGAGAGTTAACTATGGCTACACCTTC. Translated: CASSDRDRRVNYGYTF.

CDR3 DNA: TGTGCCAGCAGTACCGGGACAGGGGACCTGTTCTTC. This encodes CASSTGTGDLFF. The V and J genes are TRBV6-5 and TRBJ2-1, with 10 positions matching TRBD1. The ends lost 5 bases at V and 15 bases at J; junction bases unmatched: 7. The CDR3 totals 12 residues. The V gene's germline CDR1 is MNHEY and CDR2 SVGAGI.

The chain recombines TRBV21-1 with TRBJ1-5. TRBV21-1 counts as a pseudogene. This CDR3 region has 16 residues. The CDR3 nucleotides are TGTGCCAGCAGCAAAAGCGAAGATACGATTTCCGGGGCCCAGCATTTT. It encodes CASSKSEDTISGAQHF.

The chain recombines TRBV5-1 with TRBJ1-4; the D gene is possibly TRBD1 (6 bases). Germline V CDR1 and CDR2: SGHRS, YFSETQ. Deletions cut 0 bases from V and 3 bases from J, with 12 bases between. The CDR3 is 16 residues long. Here the CDR3 DNA reads TGCGCCAGCAGCTTGGAGGGGGGGCCAGCTAATGAAAAACTGTTTTTT. Encoded protein: CASSLEGGPANEKLFF.